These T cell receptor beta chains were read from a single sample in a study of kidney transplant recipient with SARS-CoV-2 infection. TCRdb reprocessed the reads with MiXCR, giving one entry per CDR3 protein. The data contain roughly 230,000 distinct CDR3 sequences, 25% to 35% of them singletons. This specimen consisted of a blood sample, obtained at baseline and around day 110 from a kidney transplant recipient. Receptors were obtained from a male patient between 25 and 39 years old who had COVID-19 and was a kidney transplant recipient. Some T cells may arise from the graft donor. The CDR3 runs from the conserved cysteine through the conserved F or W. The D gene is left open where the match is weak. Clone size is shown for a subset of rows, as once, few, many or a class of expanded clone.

CATSRTLARANTGELFF | TGTGCCACCAGCAGAACCCTAGCGCGGGCGAACACCGGGGAGCTGTTTTTT | TRBJ2-2 | many | NA | TRBV15
CASSEGLRGCTF | TGTGCCAGCAGTGAAGGGCTGAGGGGCTGCACCTTC | TRBJ1-2 | NA | NA | TRBV6-1
CASGPSVRGYNEQFF | TGTGCCAGCGGTCCTAGCGTGAGGGGTTACAATGAGCAGTTCTTC | TRBJ2-1 | NA | NA | TRBV12-3/TRBV12-4
CASRTGSYTEAFF | TGTGCCAGCAGGACCGGGAGTTACACTGAAGCTTTCTTT | TRBJ1-1 | many | NA | TRBV6-5
CASAVSGRAFDTQYF | TGTGCTAGTGCCGTTAGCGGGAGGGCCTTCGATACGCAGTATTTT | TRBJ2-3 | many | TRBD2 | TRBV12-5
CASSEGQRGSSVKLFF | TGTGCCAGCAGCGAGGGGCAGAGGGGCAGCTCCGTAAAACTGTTTTTT | TRBJ1-4 | many | NA | TRBV9
CSVVRGTAYEQYF | TGCAGCGTTGTACGGGGGACGGCCTACGAGCAGTACTTC | TRBJ2-7 | many | NA | TRBV29-1
CASSSGLALNEQFF | TGTGCCAGCAGCTCTGGACTAGCCCTCAATGAGCAGTTCTTC | TRBJ2-1 | NA | TRBD2 | TRBV16
CASSSTGTGGSGYTF | TGTGCCAGCAGCTCGACCGGGACAGGGGGCTCTGGCTACACCTTC | TRBJ1-2 | many | TRBD1 | TRBV5-6
CASSPPSGVEKLFF | TGTGCCAGCTCACCTCCGTCAGGGGTGGAAAAACTGTTTTTT | TRBJ1-4 | many | NA | TRBV18
CASSYPGREDTGELFF | TGCGCCAGCAGCTATCCCGGGCGGGAGGACACCGGGGAGCTGTTTTTT | TRBJ2-2 | many | TRBD2 | TRBV5-1
CASSPSEFTRKAYGCTF | TGTGCCAGCAGCCCGTCGGAGTTTACCCGAAAGGCCTATGGCTGCACCTTC | TRBJ1-2 | once | NA | TRBV7-8
CASSLTASSGTDTQYF | TGTGCCAGCAGCTTAACGGCCAGCTCTGGGACAGATACGCAGTATTTT | TRBJ2-3 | few | NA | TRBV7-3
CASSRDVPGKTYGYTF | TGTGCCAGCTCTCGGGACGTACCAGGAAAGACCTATGGCTACACCTTC | TRBJ1-2 | many | NA | TRBV5-4
CASQGGGGNQPQHF | TGTGCCAGCCAAGGGGGGGGGGGCAATCAGCCCCAGCATTTT | TRBJ1-5 | many | NA | TRBV2
CASGDISYEQYF | TGTGCCAGTGGGGACATCTCCTACGAGCAGTACTTC | TRBJ2-7 | many | NA | TRBV19
CASSHDWGADEYNEQFF | TGTGCCAGCAGCCATGATTGGGGGGCTGACGAGTACAATGAGCAGTTCTTC | TRBJ2-1 | NA | NA | TRBV4-2
CASSIGQLFPYGYTF | TGTGCCAGTAGTATTGGACAGCTATTTCCCTATGGCTACACCTTC | TRBJ1-2 | many | NA | TRBV19
CGSWSHDSRKTYGYTF | TGTGGCAGTTGGTCGCATGATAGCCGAAAGACCTATGGCTACACCTTC | TRBJ1-2 | many | NA | TRBV8-2
CASSKRTGVDQPQHF | TGTGCCAGCAGTAAGAGGACAGGGGTCGATCAGCCCCAGCATTTT | TRBJ1-5 | NA | TRBD1 | TRBV6-5
CASGAPGLQGKTYGYTF | TGTGCTAGTGGTGCCCCCGGTTTGCAGGGAAAGACCTATGGCTACACCTTC | TRBJ1-2 | many | NA | TRBV12-5
CASSDSPETQYF | TGTGCCAGCAGTGATAGTCCAGAGACCCAGTACTTC | TRBJ2-5 | many | NA | TRBV2
CASSVASSMRKTYGYTF | TGTGCCAGCAGTGTAGCAAGCTCTATGCGAAAGACCTATGGCTACACCTTC | TRBJ1-2 | many | NA | TRBV6-1
CASSHFVSRKTYGYTF | TGTGCCAGCTCACATTTTGTCTCGCGAAAGACCTATGGCTACACCTTC | TRBJ1-2 | many | NA | TRBV5-5
CASSLMATSGGEQFF | TGTGCCAGCAGCTTAATGGCTACTAGTGGCGGTGAGCAGTTCTTC | TRBJ2-1 | NA | NA | TRBV7-3
CASSAPQETQYF | TGTGCCAGCAGCGCCCCTCAAGAGACCCAGTACTTC | TRBJ2-5 | few | NA | TRBV6-1
CASSFSGPWYNEQFF | TGTGCCAGTAGTTTCAGCGGGCCGTGGTACAATGAGCAGTTCTTC | TRBJ2-1 | few | NA | TRBV19
CASSKEGLAGGRTQYF | TGTGCCAGCAGCAAGGAGGGACTAGCGGGTGGACGGACCCAGTACTTC | TRBJ2-5 | few | TRBD2 | TRBV6-5
CASSTRNCIGRTYGYTF | TGTGCCAGCAGTACGCGGAACTGCATCGGAAGGACCTATGGCTACACCTTC | TRBJ1-2 | NA | NA | TRBV6-2/TRBV6-3
CASSLTSGGRYEQFF | TGTGCCAGCAGCTTGACTAGCGGGGGGCGGTATGAGCAGTTCTTC | TRBJ2-1 | few | TRBD2 | TRBV7-6
CASRVGAGELFF | TGCGCCAGCAGGGTAGGGGCCGGGGAGCTGTTTTTT | TRBJ2-2 | many | NA | TRBV5-1
CSARGGQGFNEQFF | TGCAGTGCTAGAGGGGGACAGGGGTTCAATGAGCAGTTCTTC | TRBJ2-1 | few | TRBD1 | TRBV20-1
CASSVMGRGETEAFF | TGTGCCAGCAGCGTCATGGGGAGGGGTGAAACTGAAGCTTTCTTT | TRBJ1-1 | many | NA | TRBV9
CARESGPLEQYF | TGTGCCAGGGAATCCGGGCCCCTCGAGCAGTACTTC | TRBJ2-7 | many | NA | TRBV12-3/TRBV12-4
CSARDYEGPSNQPQHF | TGCAGTGCTAGAGATTATGAGGGTCCTAGCAATCAGCCCCAGCATTTT | TRBJ1-5 | many | NA | TRBV20-1
CASSLRWTGGGEQYF | TGTGCCAGCAGCTTGAGGTGGACAGGGGGAGGGGAGCAGTACTTC | TRBJ2-7 | many | TRBD1 | TRBV5-5
CASSQARGESYGYTF | TGCGCCAGCAGCCAAGCCCGAGGCGAGAGCTATGGCTACACCTTC | TRBJ1-2 | many | NA | TRBV4-1
CASSTGLTNSPLHF | TGTGCCAGCTCAACGGGACTCACAAATTCACCCCTCCACTTT | TRBJ1-6 | many | NA | TRBV18
CSASRREGQEETQYF | TGCAGTGCTAGTCGGCGGGAGGGCCAGGAAGAGACCCAGTACTTC | TRBJ2-5 | few | TRBD2 | TRBV20-1
CASSQCGSFRKTYGYTF | TGTGCCAGCAGTCAATGTGGCAGCTTCCGAAAGACCTATGGCTACACCTTC | TRBJ1-2 | many | NA | TRBV12-3/TRBV12-4
CASSFRGQETQYF | TGTGCCAGCAGTTTTAGGGGCCAAGAGACCCAGTACTTC | TRBJ2-5 | few | NA | TRBV12-3/TRBV12-4
CASSYGTVNTDTQYF | TGTGCCAGCTCGTACGGGACCGTCAACACAGATACGCAGTATTTT | TRBJ2-3 | many | NA | TRBV18